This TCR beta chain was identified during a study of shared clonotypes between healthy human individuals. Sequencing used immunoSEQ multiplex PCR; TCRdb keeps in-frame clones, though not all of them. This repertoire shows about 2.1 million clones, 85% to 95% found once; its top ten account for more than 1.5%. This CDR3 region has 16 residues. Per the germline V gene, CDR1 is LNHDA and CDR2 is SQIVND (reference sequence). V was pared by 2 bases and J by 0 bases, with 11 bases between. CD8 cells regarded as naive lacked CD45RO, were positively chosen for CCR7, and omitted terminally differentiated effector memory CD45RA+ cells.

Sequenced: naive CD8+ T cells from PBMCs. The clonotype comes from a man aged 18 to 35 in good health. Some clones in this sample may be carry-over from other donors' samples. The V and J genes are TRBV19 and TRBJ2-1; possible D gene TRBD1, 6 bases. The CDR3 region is CASSIFQGPSYNEQFF. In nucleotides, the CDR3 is TGTGCCAGTAGTATATTTCAGGGGCCCTCCTACAATGAGCAGTTCTTC.